This T cell receptor beta chain is from a study of T cell changes during pregnancy in multiple sclerosis. Germline V lookup: CDR1 SSHAT, CDR2 FNYEAQ (reference sequence). This CDR3 has 15 amino acids. Sequenced by immunoSEQ multiplex PCR; TCRdb stores in-frame clones only, minus some. The repertoire holds about 40,000 clones, with approximately 88% as singletons. This clone was seen once. At one end the junction does not follow the germline gene, possibly because of a read error. This material consisted of peripheral blood, taken in the first trimester of pregnancy. This receptor was obtained from a female donor in good health, enrolled as a control in a pregnancy study. The chain couples TRBV7-7 to TRBJ2-1; TRBD2 matches at 8 bases. CDR3 sequence (DNA): TGTGCTAGCAGCCCGAGCGGGGGTTCCTACAATGAGCAGTTCTTC. It specifies CASSPSGGSYNEQFF.